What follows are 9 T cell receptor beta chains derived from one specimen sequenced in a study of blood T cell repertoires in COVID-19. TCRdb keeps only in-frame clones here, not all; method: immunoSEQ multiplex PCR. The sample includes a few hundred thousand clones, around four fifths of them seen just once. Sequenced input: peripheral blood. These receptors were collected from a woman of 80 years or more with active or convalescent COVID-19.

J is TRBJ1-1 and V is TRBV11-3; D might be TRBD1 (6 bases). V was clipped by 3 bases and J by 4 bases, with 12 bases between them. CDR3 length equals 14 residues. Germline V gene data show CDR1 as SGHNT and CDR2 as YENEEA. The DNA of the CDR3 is TGTGCCAGCAGCTTCAGGGGTGTAGGCACTGAAGCTTTCTTT. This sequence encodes CASSFRGVGTEAFF.

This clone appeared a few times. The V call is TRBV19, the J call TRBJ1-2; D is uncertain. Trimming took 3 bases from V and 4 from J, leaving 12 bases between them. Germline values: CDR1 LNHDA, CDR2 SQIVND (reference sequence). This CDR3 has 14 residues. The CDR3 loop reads CASSILEGGYGYTF. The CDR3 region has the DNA TGTGCCAGTAGTATTCTTGAGGGCGGCTATGGCTACACCTTC.

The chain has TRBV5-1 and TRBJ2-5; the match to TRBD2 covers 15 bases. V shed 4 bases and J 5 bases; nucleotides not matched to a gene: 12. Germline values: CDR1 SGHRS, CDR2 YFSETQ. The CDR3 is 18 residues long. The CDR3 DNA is TGCGCCAGCAGCCTCAGGACTAGCGGGGGGGCTTCAAGCGAGACCCAGTACTTC. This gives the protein CASSLRTSGGASSETQYF.

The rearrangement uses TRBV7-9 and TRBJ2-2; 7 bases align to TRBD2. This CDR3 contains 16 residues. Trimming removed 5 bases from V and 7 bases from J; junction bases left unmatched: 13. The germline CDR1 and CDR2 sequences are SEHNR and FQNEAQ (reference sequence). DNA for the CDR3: TGTGCCAGCAGCGTCGCCTGGCGGGGGTTAGGCGGGGAGCTGTTTTTT. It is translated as CASSVAWRGLGGELFF. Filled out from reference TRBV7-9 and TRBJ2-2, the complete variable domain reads DTGVSQNPRHKITKRGQNVTFRCDPISEHNRLYWYRQTLGQGPEFLTYFQNEAQLEKSRLLSDRFSAERPKGSFSTLEIQRTEQGDSAMYLCASSVAWRGLGGELFFGEGSRLTVL.

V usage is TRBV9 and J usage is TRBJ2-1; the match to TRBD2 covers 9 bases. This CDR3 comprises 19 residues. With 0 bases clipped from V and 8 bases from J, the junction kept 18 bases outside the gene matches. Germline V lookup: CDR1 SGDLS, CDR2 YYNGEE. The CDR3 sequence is CASSVGAAPLAGFSYEQFF. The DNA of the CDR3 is TGTGCCAGCAGCGTAGGGGCAGCTCCGCTAGCGGGATTCAGCTATGAGCAGTTCTTC.

Written as DNA, the CDR3 is TGCAGCGTTGAAGATCAGCTAGCGAAACCCGGGGAGCTGTTTTTT. Protein sequence: CSVEDQLAKPGELFF. The genes are TRBV29-1 and TRBJ2-2, with D possibly being TRBD2 (6 bases). The CDR3 length is 15 residues. Looked up from germline, CDR1 is SQVTM and CDR2 is ANQGSEA. V lost 0 bases and J lost 6, with 14 bases in between.

The CDR3, as DNA: TGTGCCAGCAGTCCGATCAGACAGGGAGGTTCACCCCTCCACTTT. Its translation: CASSPIRQGGSPLHF. The chain employs TRBV6-6 and TRBJ1-6; TRBD1 matches 7 bases. The J segment lost 9 bases and the V segment lost 5 bases, leaving 10 bases of the junction unmatched. This CDR3 has 15 residues. CDR1 is MNHNY and CDR2 is SVGAGI in the germline V gene (reference sequence).

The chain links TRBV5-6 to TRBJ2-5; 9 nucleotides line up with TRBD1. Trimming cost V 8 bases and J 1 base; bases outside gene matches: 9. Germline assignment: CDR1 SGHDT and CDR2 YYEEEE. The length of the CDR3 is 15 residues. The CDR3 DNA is TGTGCCAGTGCCTCTCGGACAGGGGCCCAAGAGACCCAGTACTTC. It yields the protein CASASRTGAQETQYF. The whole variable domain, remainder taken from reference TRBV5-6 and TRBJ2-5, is DAGVTQSPTHLIKTRGQQVTLRCSPKSGHDTVSWYQQALGQGPQFIFQYYEEEERQRGNFPDRFSGHQFPNYSSELNVNALLLGDSALYLCASASRTGAQETQYFGPGTRLLVL.

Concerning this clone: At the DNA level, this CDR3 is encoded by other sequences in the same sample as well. CDR3 sequence (DNA): TGTGCCAGCTCACCGGGACAGGGCGCCTACGAGCAGTACTTC. This translates into CASSPGQGAYEQYF. J is TRBJ2-7 and V is TRBV18, with 9 bases matching TRBD1. This CDR3 comprises 14 residues. The V segment lost 3 bases and the J segment 2 bases; nucleotides outside the gene matches: 2. CDR1 and CDR2 (germline): KGHSH, LQKENI.